This record concerns one T cell receptor (beta chain) sequence. Its antigen is currently unknown. This same CDR3 is encoded by further DNA sequences in the sample. The data are from a study of shared clonotypes between healthy human individuals. Overall study results and limits: Sorted-subset sequencing was shown by rarefaction to be incomplete despite large depth.

The authors' processing: ImmunoSEQ output lacked quality scores and full-length reads, limiting matched filtering. Using immunoSEQ multiplex PCR, the repertoire was profiled, and TCRdb retains in-frame clones only, with some absent. The DNA was the basis for D and trimming; V, J and clone size are from that table. The table has approximately 1.9 million clones, over 85% seen once. The naive CD8 population came from CD45RO-negative cells selected for CCR7, without terminally differentiated effector memory CD45RA+ cells. All participating donors were Caucasian adults from Nashville, Tennessee. The length of the CDR3 is 14 residues. Germline-derived CDR1 and CDR2 are MGHRA and YSYEKL. Trimming pared 1 base from V and 1 base from J, leaving 7 bases between.

Sequenced input: naive CD8+ T cells from PBMCs. The rearrangement links TRBV4-1 to TRBJ1-1; D is unresolved. The TCR originated in a young man in good health. Some clones in this sample may be carry-over from other donors' samples. The CDR3 here is CASSQVTANTEAFF. CDR3 coding DNA: TGCGCCAGCAGCCAAGTAACAGCGAACACTGAAGCTTTCTTT.